This paragraph covers one T cell receptor beta chain sequence. This entry belongs to a study of blood T cell repertoires in COVID-19. Clones were sequenced by immunoSEQ multiplex PCR, and TCRdb holds only the in-frame ones, with some missing. The sample holds fewer than 400,000 clones, roughly 90% seen once. Sequencing used peripheral blood. The clonotype comes from a woman aged 25-40 years with COVID-19, enrolled during active disease.

The CDR3 protein is CAWVGQHNSPLHF. The CDR3 bases are TGTGCCTGGGTGGGGCAGCATAATTCACCCCTCCACTTT. The chain is built from TRBV30 and TRBJ1-6; D possibly corresponds to TRBD1 (5 bases). The ends were cut back, 5 bases at V and 5 bases at J, with 10 bases in the middle. The V gene's germline CDR1 is GTSNPN and CDR2 SVGIG (reference sequence). This CDR3 comprises 13 residues.